This T cell receptor (beta chain) was recovered during a study of T-cell reconstitution after alpha-beta-depleted transplantation in children. The ends lost 6 bases at V and 1 base at J; junction bases unmatched: 9. In germline, CDR1 is SQVTM, CDR2 ANQGSEA. The CDR3 totals 15 residues. Preparation of the TCRbeta library used unique molecular identifiers. In TCRdb, the PCR reads were re-called with MiXCR into one record per CDR3 protein. The table includes around 240,000 distinct CDR3 sequences, 6.5% to 9% detected once. This clonotype came up many times. The V and J genes are TRBV29-1 and TRBJ1-2, with 9 bases aligning to TRBD1. The sequence was obtained from a male patient aged 10 to 17 who had a stem cell transplant for acute lymphoblastic leukemia, so the T cells may come from the graft donor. Source: PBMCs, mostly from graft donor cells, taken 180 days after TCRalphabeta/CD19-depleted stem cell transplant. This CDR3 reads CSVAGTGTVNYGYTF. The CDR3 DNA follows: TGCAGCGTCGCCGGGACAGGGACTGTTAACTATGGCTACACCTTC.